This T cell receptor beta chain was sequenced for a study of Tregs in tolerant kidney transplant recipients. Across the study: The nonmyeloablative bone marrow transplants came from related graft donors, with transient mixed chimerism.

An overnight rest at 37°C with 150 to 250 IU/ml IL-2 preceded regulatory T cell sorting from thawed PBMCs. Whole-study results and caveats: Some patients' samples used different primers over time, so nucleotide sequences weren't comparable. Tolerant patients' donor-specific Tregs expanded beyond overall Tregs, suggesting antigen-driven growth.

CDR1 and CDR2 from the germline V gene are SGHTA and FQGNSA. J lost 4 bases, V lost 1 base, and 5 bases had no gene match. The CDR3 extends over 15 amino acids. To note about this clone: The antigen is undetermined.

The repertoire was sequenced with immunoSEQ multiplex PCR; TCRdb's copy has only in-frame clones and lacks some. The sample holds 55,000 to 80,000 clones, roughly 98% seen once. The TCR was taken from a human donor who received a combined kidney and bone marrow transplant. The chain links TRBV7-2 to TRBJ2-3; 7 nucleotides line up with TRBD1. Material: Tregs from blood, obtained before the transplant. The CDR3 DNA reads TGTGCCAGCAGCTTAGGACAGGGAGTGGCAGATACGCAGTATTTT. Translating it yields CASSLGQGVADTQYF.